This T cell receptor beta chain was recovered during a study of metastatic and nonmetastatic thyroid tumors (dated by TCRdb to the early 2020s). In terms of the full investigation: Repertoires were compared across peripheral blood and tumor or nodule tissue samples from malignant and benign thyroid patients. What the work shows at the level of the full study, not this receptor alone: TCR beta diversity was reported as significantly higher in malignant tumors than in benign nodules, in both blood and tumor samples.

Before undergoing thyroid surgery, none of the patients had been given any kind of treatment. Patient clinical samples collected from about 2011 to 2019 were retrospectively analysed using T-cell receptor beta sequencing. As to this clone: Its antigen specificity is not known. No much larger clone is present one base from it, and per-base qualities are unavailable.

The method behind the library was PCR. TCRdb shows the sequencer as Illumina HiSeq 4000. The TCR beta-chain CDR3 region of each patient was profiled by high-throughput sequencing. The published analysis was carried out like this. Drawing on CDR3 differences between clinicopathological groups, the researchers built a classifier meant to tell apart patients with distant-metastatic papillary thyroid cancer. Repertoire diversity was assessed with the Shannon index, and tumor-blood repertoire similarity with the Morisita-Horn index. TCRdb handled the public reads itself, with Q25 trimming in fastp and clone calling in MiXCR, and kept productive beta chains. The V and J calls reflect TCRdb's pipeline rather than the authors' work. The sample contains 30,000 to 35,000 clones, less than 40% of them found a single time. Of the sample, 22% falls within the top ten clones. There are 15 amino acids in the CDR3, from cysteine to phenylalanine inclusive. Solely the CDR3 DNA is kept, with 45 bases framed from the first base. The germline ends are 12 bases apart after V is trimmed by 9 bases and J by 0 bases. CDR1 LNHDA and CDR2 SQIVND are derived from the germline V gene (reference sequence).

The clonotype originates from a female donor with papillary thyroid cancer or a benign thyroid nodule (not recorded which). Some clones in this sample may be carry-over from other donors' samples. The specimen was tumor tissue. The chain is assembled from TRBV19 and TRBJ2-6; the D gene is not confidently resolved. The sequenced DNA is TGTGCCAGCAGGATTTCCATCTCTGGGGCCAACGTCCTGACTTTC. Translated, this gives CASRISISGANVLTF. Reference TRBV19 and TRBJ2-6 proteins supply the regions before and after the CDR3; the full variable domain is: DGGITQSPKYLFRKEGQNVTLSCEQNLNHDAMYWYRQDPGQGLRLIYYSQIVNDFQKGDIAEGYSVSREKKESFPLTVTSAQKNPTAFYLCASRISISGANVLTFGAGSRLTVL.